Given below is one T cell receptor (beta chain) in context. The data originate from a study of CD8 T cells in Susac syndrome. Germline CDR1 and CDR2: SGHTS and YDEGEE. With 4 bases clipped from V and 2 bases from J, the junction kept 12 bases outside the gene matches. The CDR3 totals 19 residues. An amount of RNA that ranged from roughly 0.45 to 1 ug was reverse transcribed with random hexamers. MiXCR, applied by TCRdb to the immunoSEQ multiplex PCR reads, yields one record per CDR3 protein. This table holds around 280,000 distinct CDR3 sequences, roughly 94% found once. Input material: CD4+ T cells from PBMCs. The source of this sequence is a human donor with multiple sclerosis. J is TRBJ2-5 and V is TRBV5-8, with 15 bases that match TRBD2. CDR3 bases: TGTGCCAGCAGCGTCAGCGCCGGGACTAGCGGGAGGTGGCAAGAGACCCAGTACTTC. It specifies CASSVSAGTSGRWQETQYF.